This passage covers 31 T cell receptor beta chains from one sample sequenced in a study of OX40 agonist ivuxolimab in advanced cancers. Produced via immunoSEQ multiplex PCR; TCRdb's table is partial and in-frame only. Seen here are approximately 17,000 clones, roughly 82% observed once, and the top ten hold about 2.4%. The sequenced sample was CD4+ or CD8+ T cells sorted from blood, obtained in a trial of the OX40 agonist ivuxolimab. These receptor sequences come from an adult with an advanced solid tumor such as melanoma, head and neck, liver or kidney cancer.

V and J are TRBV28 and TRBJ1-1; 8 nucleotides match TRBD1. Germline V lookup: CDR1 MDHEN, CDR2 SYDVKM. The CDR3 is made up of 15 amino acids. Trimming took 5 bases from V and 0 from J; bases not matched to a gene: 5. CDR3 protein: CASSRQGILNTEAFF. The CDR3 nucleotides are TGTGCCAGCAGTCGACAGGGGATTCTGAACACTGAAGCTTTCTTT. The complete variable domain, with remaining parts taken from reference TRBV28 and TRBJ1-1, reads DVKVTQSSRYLVKRTGEKVFLECVQDMDHENMFWYRQDPGLGLRLIYFSYDVKMKEKGDIPEGYSVSREKKERFSLILESASTNQTSMYLCASSRQGILNTEAFFGQGTRLTVV.

The chain joins TRBV6-9 to TRBJ1-1, with D possibly matching TRBD1 (6 bases). Trimming took off 6 bases at V and 3 bases at J, with 8 bases between the two ends. CDR3 length: 12 amino acids. CDR1 and CDR2 (germline): MNHGY, SVAAGI. CDR3 region: CASSYRDTEAFF. The DNA of the CDR3 is TGTGCCAGCAGCTACAGGGACACTGAAGCTTTCTTT.

V is TRBV18 and J is TRBJ1-2; D perhaps matches TRBD1 (6 bases). The CDR3 totals 15 residues. The germline V gene encodes CDR1 KGHSH and CDR2 LQKENI. Trimming removed 3 bases from V and 7 bases from J, with 18 bases in between. CDR3 nucleotide sequence: TGTGCCAGCTCACCTACACAGGGTCCAATTTTTGGCTACACCTTC. As protein: CASSPTQGPIFGYTF.

The sample holds a few counts of this clone. The genes are TRBV7-3 and TRBJ2-2, with TRBD1 identical over 7 bases. Trimming took 4 bases from V and 4 from J; bases not matched to a gene: 6. This CDR3 has 15 residues. Germline V CDR1 and CDR2: SGHTA, FQGTGA. The CDR3 here is CASSSGQAGTGELFF. CDR3 DNA: TGTGCCAGCAGCTCCGGACAGGCGGGCACCGGGGAGCTGTTTTTT.

This clone showed up just a few times. V gene TRBV5-6 combines with J gene TRBJ1-5, with TRBD1 matching over 7 bases. J gave up 1 base and V 4 bases, and 5 bases lay outside the gene matches. Per the germline V gene, CDR1 is SGHDT and CDR2 is YYEEEE. This CDR3 has 15 amino acids. CDR3 in amino acids: CASSQGVNSNQPQHF. The CDR3 DNA reads TGTGCCAGCAGCCAGGGGGTTAACAGCAATCAGCCCCAGCATTTT.

This chain's CDR3 is CASSPTSDTQYF. CDR3 in DNA: TGTGCCAGCAGCCCCACATCAGATACGCAGTATTTT. The chain recombines TRBV6-6 with TRBJ2-3; the D is unclear. Germline V lookup: CDR1 MNHNY, CDR2 SVGAGI (reference sequence). V was cut by 6 bases and J by 4 bases, with 8 bases left in between. This CDR3 contains 12 residues.

The V and J genes are TRBV25-1 and TRBJ2-4, with D perhaps matching TRBD1 (8 bases). This CDR3 spans 15 amino acids. Germline CDR1 MGHDK, CDR2 SYGVNS. V lost 9 bases to trimming and J lost 2 bases, with 17 bases between them. For the CDR3, the DNA is TGTGCCAGTTCCGGACAGGGAGGGTCCAAAAACATTCAGTACTTC. Its protein product is CASSGQGGSKNIQYF.

V usage is TRBV6-6 and J usage is TRBJ1-5; no clear D gene. Germline lookup yields CDR1 MNHNY and CDR2 SVGAGI (reference sequence). Trimming removed 2 bases at V and 5 bases at J, with 7 bases between. The CDR3 totals 13 residues. CDR3 in DNA: TGTGCCAGCAGTTACGTGGCCGATCAGCCCCAGCATTTT. This sequence encodes CASSYVADQPQHF.

The chain recombines TRBV30 with TRBJ1-1; D gene ambiguous. The CDR3 is made up of 13 amino acids. Trimming removed 1 base from V and 1 base from J, with 7 bases in between. From germline, CDR1 is GTSNPN and CDR2 SVGIG (reference sequence). CDR3 protein: CAWSAEGNTEAFF. For the CDR3, the DNA is TGTGCCTGGAGTGCCGAAGGGAACACTGAAGCTTTCTTT.

The chain carries TRBV23-1 and TRBJ2-5; no firm D call. The J call could be wrong; TRBJ2-7 is a better fit for the DNA end. TRBV23-1 is filed as an ORF, its function uncertain. This CDR3 spans 12 amino acids. CDR3 region: CASSQRYYEQYF. CDR3 nucleotide sequence: TGCGCCAGCAGTCAACGGTACTACGAGCAGTACTTC.

The chain recombines TRBV6-1 with TRBJ2-2; tentative D call: TRBD2 (7 bases). The germline V gene encodes CDR1 MNHNS and CDR2 SASEGT. CDR3 length equals 15 residues. Deletions cut 4 bases from V and 4 bases from J, with 13 bases between. The CDR3 spells CASSGRGAATGELFF. The CDR3, as DNA: TGTGCCAGCAGTGGTCGGGGGGCGGCCACCGGGGAGCTGTTTTTT.

In this sample, this clone turned up once. The rearrangement uses TRBV7-2 and TRBJ2-3; TRBD2 aligns across 10 bases. The V gene's germline CDR1 is SGHTA and CDR2 FQGNSA. This CDR3 is 18 amino acids long. Trimming at V came to 2 bases and at J to 0 bases, leaving 8 bases not matched to a gene. The DNA for the CDR3 is TGTGCCAGCAGCTTATATACTAGCGGGGAGACTAGCACAGATACGCAGTATTTT. Protein product: CASSLYTSGETSTDTQYF.

The V call is TRBV7-2, the J call TRBJ2-7; D uncertain. From germline, CDR1 is SGHTA and CDR2 FQGNSA. Trimming pared 2 bases from V and 7 bases from J, leaving 12 bases between. This CDR3 has 13 residues. CDR3 amino acids: CASSLPPQWEQYF. The DNA for the CDR3 is TGTGCCAGCAGCTTACCCCCCCAATGGGAGCAGTACTTC.

The chain has TRBV28 and TRBJ2-2, with D hard to call. CDR1 is MDHEN and CDR2 is SYDVKM in the germline V gene. This CDR3 has 12 amino acids. The germline V and J ends were trimmed by 2 bases and 8 bases, with 6 bases remaining between them. This CDR3 is CASSLNPGELFF. The CDR3 DNA follows: TGTGCCAGCAGTTTAAATCCGGGGGAGCTGTTTTTT.

This chain links TRBV7-9 with TRBJ1-5, with no clear D. CDR3 size: 16 residues. Germline V gene lookup returns CDR1 SEHNR and CDR2 FQNEAQ (reference sequence). V was clipped by 5 bases and J by 3 bases, with 17 bases between them. CDR3 protein: CASSLGEGNLNQPQHF. In DNA, the CDR3 is TGTGCCAGCAGCCTAGGTGAGGGAAACCTCAATCAGCCCCAGCATTTT.

The J gene is TRBJ1-1, the V gene TRBV29-1, with a possible D match to TRBD1 (5 bases). V lost 6 bases and J 1 base, leaving 12 bases between the germline ends. The CDR3 length is 13 residues. From germline, CDR1 is SQVTM and CDR2 ANQGSEA. For the CDR3, the DNA is TGCAGCGTCCGCAGGGCCGCGAACACTGAAGCTTTCTTT. Its translation is CSVRRAANTEAFF.

The chain carries TRBV5-4 and TRBJ2-3; a possible D gene is TRBD2 (6 bases). The germline V gene has CDR1 SGHNT and CDR2 YYREEE (reference sequence). The CDR3 is made up of 15 amino acids. The V end was cut by 5 bases, the J end by 1 base, with 14 bases between. This CDR3 is CASRTPGSGTDTQYF. CDR3 nucleotides: TGTGCCAGCAGGACTCCCGGGAGCGGCACAGATACGCAGTATTTT.

Only a few counts were recorded for this clone. The chain is built from TRBV2 and TRBJ2-7, with 7 bases identical to TRBD1. Germline-derived CDR1 and CDR2 are SNHLY and FYNNEI. V was pared by 1 base and J by 4 bases, with 4 bases of the junction left unmatched. This CDR3 is 14 amino acids long. CDR3: CASSEGTGTYEQYF. CDR3 DNA: TGTGCCAGCAGTGAAGGGACAGGAACTTACGAGCAGTACTTC.

J is TRBJ2-3 and V is TRBV5-1; D may be TRBD2 (6 bases). There are 16 residues in the CDR3. CDR1 and CDR2 (germline): SGHRS, YFSETQ. Trimming pared 3 bases from V and 2 bases from J, leaving 16 bases between. CDR3 DNA sequence: TGCGCCAGCAGCTCGCTGACTAGTTCGGTCACAGATACGCAGTATTTT. It encodes CASSSLTSSVTDTQYF. Drawing the rest from reference TRBV5-1 and TRBJ2-3, the complete variable domain is KAGVTQTPRYLIKTRGQQVTLSCSPISGHRSVSWYQQTPGQGLQFLFEYFSETQRNKGNFPGRFSGRQFSNSRSEMNVSTLELGDSALYLCASSSLTSSVTDTQYFGPGTRLTVL.

This clone was seen a few times. This chain links TRBV19 with TRBJ1-6; the D is unclear. V gave up 4 bases and J gave up 8 bases, with 6 bases separating them. There are 12 residues in the CDR3. Germline V gene sequence: CDR1 LNHDA, CDR2 SQIVND (reference sequence). CDR3 protein: CASSTRDSPLHF. CDR3 nucleotide sequence: TGTGCCAGTAGTACAAGGGATTCACCCCTCCACTTT.

The chain has TRBV7-2 and TRBJ2-7; D is uncertain. This CDR3 comprises 14 residues. The V end lost 4 bases, the J end lost 2 bases, and 12 bases lay between the germline ends. Germline loops: CDR1 SGHTA, CDR2 FQGNSA. The CDR3, as DNA: TGTGCCAGCAGCTCTCAAATGGGTACCTACGAGCAGTACTTC. This translates into CASSSQMGTYEQYF.

A few counts support this clone. The CDR3 reads CASSYSINSGSEAFF. The DNA for the CDR3 is TGTGCCAGCAGTTACTCGATAAACTCGGGCTCTGAAGCTTTCTTT. The rearrangement uses TRBV6-5 and TRBJ1-1; the D is unclear. Trimming cost V 0 bases and J 6 bases, with 14 bases left between them. The CDR3 is made up of 15 amino acids. Per germline, CDR1 MNHEY and CDR2 SVGAGI.

The chain has TRBV21-1 and TRBJ2-1; the D call of TRBD2 is as the table states it, not checked on the DNA. TRBV21-1 is a pseudogene locus. This CDR3 is 18 amino acids long. CDR3 sequence reads: CASSFLGAGRFNYNEQFF. The CDR3 bases are TGTGCCAGCAGCTTTTTAGGGGCCGGGAGATTTAACTACAATGAGCAGTTCTTC.

The chain carries TRBV5-6 and TRBJ2-1; D remains unclear. Germline CDR1 and CDR2: SGHDT and YYEEEE. V was clipped by 0 bases and J by 10 bases, with 5 bases between them. This CDR3 spans 11 amino acids. The CDR3: CASSLAEEQFF. In DNA form, the CDR3 reads TGTGCCAGCAGCTTGGCCGAGGAGCAGTTCTTC.

V is TRBV11-2 and J is TRBJ1-4; D gene ambiguous. The CDR3 is made up of 17 amino acids. Trimming took 0 bases from V and 3 from J, leaving 14 bases between them. From germline, CDR1 is SGHAT and CDR2 FQNNGV. CDR3 residues: CASSLDNFGRPNEKLFF. The DNA for the CDR3 is TGTGCCAGCAGCTTAGATAATTTCGGAAGGCCTAATGAAAAACTGTTTTTT. Full variable domain (missing parts from reference TRBV11-2 and TRBJ1-4): EAGVAQSPRYKIIEKRQSVAFWCNPISGHATLYWYQQILGQGPKLLIQFQNNGVVDDSQLPKDRFSAERLKGVDSTLKIQPAKLEDSAVYLCASSLDNFGRPNEKLFFGSGTQLSVL.

The genes are TRBV6-6 and TRBJ2-7; 8 positions match TRBD1. CDR3 length: 11 residues. CDR1 is MNHNY, CDR2 SVGAGI, per germline (reference sequence). Unmatched junction bases numbered 5, after V lost 10 bases and J lost 6 bases. CDR3 sequence (DNA): TGTGCCACCGGTACAGGGGGCGAGCAGTACTTC. This sequence encodes CATGTGGEQYF.

This chain links TRBV6-6 with TRBJ2-1; D perhaps matches TRBD2 (6 bases). CDR1 MNHNY and CDR2 SVGAGI come from the germline V gene (reference sequence). V was clipped by 7 bases and J by 9 bases, with 19 bases between them. This CDR3 region has 14 residues. CDR3 region: CASTLSGEFREQFF. CDR3 coding DNA: TGTGCCAGCACCCTCTCGGGGGAGTTTCGTGAGCAGTTCTTC.

The V gene is TRBV29-1, the J gene TRBJ1-3; 9 bases line up with TRBD1. The J segment lost 3 bases and the V segment lost 4 bases, leaving 7 bases of the junction unmatched. The CDR3 has 15 amino acids. Per germline, CDR1 SQVTM and CDR2 ANQGSEA. CDR3 sequence (DNA): TGCAGCGTTGTGGGGGGACAGGGCGGTGGAAACACCATATATTTT. It encodes CSVVGGQGGGNTIYF.

Concerning this clone itself: Additional DNA sequences in this sample encode the identical CDR3. This chain connects TRBV5-1 to TRBJ2-5; a weak D match, TRBD2 (6 bases). This CDR3 spans 14 amino acids. V was cut by 0 bases and J by 4 bases, with 10 bases left in between. Per the germline V gene, CDR1 is SGHRS and CDR2 is YFSETQ. For the CDR3, the DNA is TGCGCCAGCAGCTTGGGGACTACCAGAGAGACCCAGTACTTC. The encoded protein is CASSLGTTRETQYF.

The V and J genes are TRBV11-3 and TRBJ2-7; 12 bases are a match to TRBD1. V was clipped by 1 base and J by 7 bases; unmatched bases: 8. CDR3 length equals 16 residues. Germline V lookup: CDR1 SGHNT, CDR2 YENEEA. CDR3 DNA: TGTGCCAGCAGCTTAGCCGCCGGGACAGGGGGCTCTGAGCAGTACTTC. Amino acids: CASSLAAGTGGSEQYF.

The chain is built from TRBV28 and TRBJ1-5, with D perhaps matching TRBD1 (5 bases). The length of the CDR3 is 12 residues. The V gene lost 11 bases and the J gene lost 7 bases, with 15 bases spanning the gap. Germline CDR1 is MDHEN and CDR2 is SYDVKM. The CDR3: CAVRALGQPQHF. CDR3 sequence (DNA): TGTGCCGTCAGGGCGCTGGGACAGCCCCAGCATTTT.